The 2 T cell receptor beta chains presented below share a single source sample, sequenced in a study of Ad26.COV2.S vaccination and SARS-CoV-2 variants. The treatment is: approximately 18 received Ad26.COV2.S at low or high dose, single or two shots; several received placebo; per-sample allocation not given. Sampling happened 63 days after the first vaccine or placebo injection. Some clones are missing from TCRdb's copy, which holds only in-frame ones; the method was immunoSEQ multiplex PCR. The sample carries roughly 380,000 clones, around 87% recorded once. Here the sequenced sample was peripheral blood, taken in a trial of Ad26.COV2.S vaccine versus placebo. These receptors all stem from a person between 18 and 65 years old who received the Ad26.COV2.S COVID-19 vaccine or a placebo.

This chain links TRBV7-9 with TRBJ2-7, with 9 nucleotides matching TRBD2. V shed 5 bases and J 6 bases; nucleotides not matched to a gene: 8. The CDR3 sequence is 14 residues long. In germline, CDR1 is SEHNR, CDR2 FQNEAQ (reference sequence). In DNA form, the CDR3 reads TGTGCCAGCAGCCCCCTGGCGGGGGGGCTCGAGCAGTACTTC. This gives the protein CASSPLAGGLEQYF.

The genes are TRBV4-3 and TRBJ1-2, with 9 bases identical to TRBD1. Trimming removed 0 bases from V and 5 bases from J; junction bases left unmatched: 7. Germline V gene data show CDR1 as LGHNA and CDR2 as YSLEER. The CDR3 runs to 16 residues. CDR3 residues: CASSQDGTGHAYGYTF. The CDR3 DNA is TGCGCCAGCAGCCAAGATGGGACAGGGCATGCTTATGGCTACACCTTC.